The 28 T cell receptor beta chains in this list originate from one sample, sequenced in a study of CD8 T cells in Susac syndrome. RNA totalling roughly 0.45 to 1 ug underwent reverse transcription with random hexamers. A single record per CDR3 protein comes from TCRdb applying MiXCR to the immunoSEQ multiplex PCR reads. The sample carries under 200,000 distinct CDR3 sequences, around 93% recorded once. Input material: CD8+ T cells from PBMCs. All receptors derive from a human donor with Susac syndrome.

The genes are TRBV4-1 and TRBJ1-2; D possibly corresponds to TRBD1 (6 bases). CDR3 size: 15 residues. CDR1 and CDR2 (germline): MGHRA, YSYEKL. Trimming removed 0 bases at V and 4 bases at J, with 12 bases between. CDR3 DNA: TGCGCCAGCAGCCAAGAAGTGTCACAGGGCTATGGCTACACCTTC. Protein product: CASSQEVSQGYGYTF.

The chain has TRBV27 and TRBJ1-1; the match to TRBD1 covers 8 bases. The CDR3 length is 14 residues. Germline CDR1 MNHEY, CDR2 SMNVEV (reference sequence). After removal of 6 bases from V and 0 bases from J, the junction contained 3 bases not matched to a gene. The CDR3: CASSGQGMNTEAFF. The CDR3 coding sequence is TGTGCCAGCAGCGGACAGGGAATGAACACTGAAGCTTTCTTT.

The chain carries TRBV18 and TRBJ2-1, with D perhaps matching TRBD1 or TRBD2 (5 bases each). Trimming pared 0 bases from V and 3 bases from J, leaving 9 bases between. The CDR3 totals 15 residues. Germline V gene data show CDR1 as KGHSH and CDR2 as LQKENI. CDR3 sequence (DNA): TGTGCCAGCTCACCACCCGGGACGGGCTACAATGAGCAGTTCTTC. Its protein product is CASSPPGTGYNEQFF.

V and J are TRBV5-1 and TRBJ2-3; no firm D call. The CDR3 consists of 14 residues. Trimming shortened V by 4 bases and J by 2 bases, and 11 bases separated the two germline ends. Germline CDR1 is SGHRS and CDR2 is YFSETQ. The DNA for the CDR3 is TGCGCCAGCAGCGCCAAGATAGACACAGATACGCAGTATTTT. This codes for CASSAKIDTDTQYF.

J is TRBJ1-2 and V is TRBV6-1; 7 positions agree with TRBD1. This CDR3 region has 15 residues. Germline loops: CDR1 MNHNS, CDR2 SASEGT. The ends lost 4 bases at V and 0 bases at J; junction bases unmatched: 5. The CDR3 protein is CASSGNRGANYGYTF. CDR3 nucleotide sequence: TGTGCCAGCAGTGGCAACAGGGGAGCTAACTATGGCTACACCTTC.

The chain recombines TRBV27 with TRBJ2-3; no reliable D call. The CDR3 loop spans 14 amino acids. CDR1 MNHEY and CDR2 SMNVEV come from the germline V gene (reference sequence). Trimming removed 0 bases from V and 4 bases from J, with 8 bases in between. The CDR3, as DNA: TGTGCCAGCAGTTTATCCTGGAACGCAGATACGCAGTATTTT. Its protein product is CASSLSWNADTQYF.

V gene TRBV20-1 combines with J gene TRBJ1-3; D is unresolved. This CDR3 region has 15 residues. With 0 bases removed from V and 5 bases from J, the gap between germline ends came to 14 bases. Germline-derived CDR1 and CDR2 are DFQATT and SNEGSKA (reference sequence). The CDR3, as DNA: TGCAGTGCTAGAGATCGGCGGGGTATTCGAAACACCATATATTTT. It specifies CSARDRRGIRNTIYF.

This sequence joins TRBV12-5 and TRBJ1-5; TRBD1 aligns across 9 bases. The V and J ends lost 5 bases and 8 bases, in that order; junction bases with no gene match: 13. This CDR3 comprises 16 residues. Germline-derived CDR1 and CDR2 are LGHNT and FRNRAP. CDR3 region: CASGPGTGTTGEPQHF. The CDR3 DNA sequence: TGTGCTAGTGGTCCAGGGACAGGGACGACTGGTGAGCCCCAGCATTTT.

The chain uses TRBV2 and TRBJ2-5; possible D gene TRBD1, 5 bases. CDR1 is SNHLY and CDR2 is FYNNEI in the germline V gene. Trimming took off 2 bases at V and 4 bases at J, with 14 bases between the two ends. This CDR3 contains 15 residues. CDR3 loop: CASSEQGQGLETQYF. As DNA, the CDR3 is TGTGCCAGCAGTGAACAAGGGCAGGGCCTAGAGACCCAGTACTTC.

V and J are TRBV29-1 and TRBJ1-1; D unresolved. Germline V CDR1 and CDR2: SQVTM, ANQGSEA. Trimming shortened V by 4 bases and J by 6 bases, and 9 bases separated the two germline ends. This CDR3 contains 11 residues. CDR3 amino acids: CSVVEGPEAFF. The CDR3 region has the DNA TGCAGCGTTGTAGAAGGTCCTGAAGCTTTCTTT.

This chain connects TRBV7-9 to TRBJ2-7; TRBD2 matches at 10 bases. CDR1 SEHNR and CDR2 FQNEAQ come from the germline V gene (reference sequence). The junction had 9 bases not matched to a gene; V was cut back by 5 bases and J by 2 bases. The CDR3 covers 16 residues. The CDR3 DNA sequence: TGTGCCAGCAGCCCTGGTTGGCTAGCGGGAGCCTACGAGCAGTACTTC. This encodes CASSPGWLAGAYEQYF.

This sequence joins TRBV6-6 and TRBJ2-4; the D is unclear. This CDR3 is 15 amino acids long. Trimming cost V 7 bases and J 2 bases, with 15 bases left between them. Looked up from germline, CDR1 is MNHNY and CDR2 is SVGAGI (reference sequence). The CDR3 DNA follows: TGTGCCAGCAATGCCCCTGGGCCGCCCAAAAACATTCAGTACTTC. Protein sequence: CASNAPGPPKNIQYF.

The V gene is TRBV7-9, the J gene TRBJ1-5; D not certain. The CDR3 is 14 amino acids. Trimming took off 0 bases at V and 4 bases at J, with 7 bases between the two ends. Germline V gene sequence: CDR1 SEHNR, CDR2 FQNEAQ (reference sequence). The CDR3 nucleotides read TGTGCCAGCAGCTTAGCGCCAGAAAATCAGCCCCAGCATTTT. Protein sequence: CASSLAPENQPQHF.

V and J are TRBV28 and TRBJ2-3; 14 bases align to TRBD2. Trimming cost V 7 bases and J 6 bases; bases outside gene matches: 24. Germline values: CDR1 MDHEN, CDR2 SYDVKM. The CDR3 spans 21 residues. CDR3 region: CASTPPGPGTSGGRVVDTQYF. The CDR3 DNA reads TGTGCCAGCACCCCACCAGGTCCCGGGACTAGCGGGGGCCGCGTTGTGGATACGCAGTATTTT.

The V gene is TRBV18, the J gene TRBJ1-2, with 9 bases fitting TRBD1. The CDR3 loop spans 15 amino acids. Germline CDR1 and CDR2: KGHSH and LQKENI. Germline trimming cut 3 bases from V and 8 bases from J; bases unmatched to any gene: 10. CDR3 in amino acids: CASSPQDGTGHGYTF. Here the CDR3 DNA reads TGTGCCAGCTCACCTCAGGATGGGACAGGGCACGGCTACACCTTC.

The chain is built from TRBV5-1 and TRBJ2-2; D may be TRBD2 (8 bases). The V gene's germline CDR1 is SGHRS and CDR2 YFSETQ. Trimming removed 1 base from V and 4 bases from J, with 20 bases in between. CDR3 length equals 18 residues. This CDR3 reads CASSLRQGAGDSTGELFF. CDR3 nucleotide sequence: TGCGCCAGCAGCTTGAGACAGGGAGCGGGAGACAGCACCGGGGAGCTGTTTTTT.

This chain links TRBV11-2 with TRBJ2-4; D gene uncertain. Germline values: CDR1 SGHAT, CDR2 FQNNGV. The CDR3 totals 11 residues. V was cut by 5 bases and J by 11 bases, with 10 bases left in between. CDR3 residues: CASSETLVQYF. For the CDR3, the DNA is TGTGCCAGCAGCGAGACCTTGGTTCAGTACTTC.

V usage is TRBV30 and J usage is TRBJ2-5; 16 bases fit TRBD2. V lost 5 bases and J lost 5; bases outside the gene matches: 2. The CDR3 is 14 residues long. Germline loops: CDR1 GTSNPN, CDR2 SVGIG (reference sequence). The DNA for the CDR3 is TGTGCCTGGGGGACTAGCGGGGGGGTCGAGACCCAGTACTTC. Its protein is CAWGTSGGVETQYF.

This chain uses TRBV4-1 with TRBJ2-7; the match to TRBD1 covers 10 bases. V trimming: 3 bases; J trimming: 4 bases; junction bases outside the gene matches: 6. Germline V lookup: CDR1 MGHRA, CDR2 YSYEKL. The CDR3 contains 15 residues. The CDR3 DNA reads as TGCGCCAGCAGCCATTCCGGGACAGGGGTTTACGAGCAGTACTTC. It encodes CASSHSGTGVYEQYF.

The CDR3 spells CASSYGTWNTEAFF. CDR3 sequence (DNA): TGTGCCAGCTCCTATGGGACATGGAACACTGAAGCTTTCTTT. The chain is built from TRBV18 and TRBJ1-1; D may be TRBD1 (6 bases). V shed 6 bases and J shed 1 base, with 12 bases lying between them. The CDR3 covers 14 residues. Germline V gene lookup returns CDR1 KGHSH and CDR2 LQKENI.

Here the CDR3 reads CATSDKGQFDEQYF. The CDR3 nucleotides read TGTGCCACCAGTGACAAAGGACAGTTTGACGAGCAGTACTTC. This chain joins TRBV24-1 and TRBJ2-7, with D possibly matching TRBD1 (6 bases). Germline CDR1 is KGHDR and CDR2 is SFDVKD. The CDR3 has 14 residues. The ends were cut back, 4 bases at V and 5 bases at J, with 14 bases in the middle.

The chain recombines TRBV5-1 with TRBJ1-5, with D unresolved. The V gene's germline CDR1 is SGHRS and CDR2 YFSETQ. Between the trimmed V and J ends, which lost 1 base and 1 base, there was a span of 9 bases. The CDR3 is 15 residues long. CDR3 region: CASSLYGQSNQPQHF. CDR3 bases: TGCGCCAGCAGCTTGTACGGGCAGAGCAATCAGCCCCAGCATTTT.

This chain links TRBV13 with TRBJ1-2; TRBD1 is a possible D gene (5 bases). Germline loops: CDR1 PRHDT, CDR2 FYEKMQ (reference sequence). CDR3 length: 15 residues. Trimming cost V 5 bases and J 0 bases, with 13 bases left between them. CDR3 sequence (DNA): TGTGCCAGCAGCGCCCAATGGGGACCTAACTATGGCTACACCTTC. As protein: CASSAQWGPNYGYTF.

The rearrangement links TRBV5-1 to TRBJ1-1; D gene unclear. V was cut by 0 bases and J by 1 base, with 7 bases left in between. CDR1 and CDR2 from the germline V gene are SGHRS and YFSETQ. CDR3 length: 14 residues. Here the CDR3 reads CASSLDSSNTEAFF. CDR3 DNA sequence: TGCGCCAGCAGCTTGGACAGTTCGAACACTGAAGCTTTCTTT.

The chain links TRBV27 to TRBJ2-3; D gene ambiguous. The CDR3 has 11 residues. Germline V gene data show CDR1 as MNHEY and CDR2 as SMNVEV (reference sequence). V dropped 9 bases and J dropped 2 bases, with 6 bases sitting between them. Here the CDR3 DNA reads TGTGCCAGGAGAACCACAGATACGCAGTATTTT. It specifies CARRTTDTQYF.

CDR3: CASRPLAGGIHEQFF. In nucleotides, the CDR3 is TGCGCCAGCAGACCCCTAGCGGGAGGGATCCATGAGCAGTTCTTC. The rearrangement joins TRBV5-1 to TRBJ2-1; 12 bases align to TRBD2. The J segment lost 8 bases and the V segment lost 5 bases, leaving 8 bases of the junction unmatched. CDR3 length equals 15 residues. Per germline, CDR1 SGHRS and CDR2 YFSETQ.

CDR3 coding DNA: TGTGCCAGCAGCTTACTTTCCAGCGGAGGACTAGGGAATGAGCAGTTCTTC. Protein product: CASSLLSSGGLGNEQFF. This rearrangement joins TRBV13 to TRBJ2-1, with 7 bases identical to TRBD2. There are 17 residues in the CDR3. The V gene's germline CDR1 is PRHDT and CDR2 FYEKMQ (reference sequence). V dropped 2 bases and J dropped 7; count of bases not matched to a gene: 14.

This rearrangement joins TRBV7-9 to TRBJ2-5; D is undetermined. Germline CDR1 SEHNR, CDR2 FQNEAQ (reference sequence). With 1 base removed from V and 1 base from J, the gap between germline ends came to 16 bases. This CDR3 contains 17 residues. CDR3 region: CASSLVSLETGQETQYF. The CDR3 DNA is TGTGCCAGCAGCTTAGTGTCTCTGGAGACGGGCCAAGAGACCCAGTACTTC.